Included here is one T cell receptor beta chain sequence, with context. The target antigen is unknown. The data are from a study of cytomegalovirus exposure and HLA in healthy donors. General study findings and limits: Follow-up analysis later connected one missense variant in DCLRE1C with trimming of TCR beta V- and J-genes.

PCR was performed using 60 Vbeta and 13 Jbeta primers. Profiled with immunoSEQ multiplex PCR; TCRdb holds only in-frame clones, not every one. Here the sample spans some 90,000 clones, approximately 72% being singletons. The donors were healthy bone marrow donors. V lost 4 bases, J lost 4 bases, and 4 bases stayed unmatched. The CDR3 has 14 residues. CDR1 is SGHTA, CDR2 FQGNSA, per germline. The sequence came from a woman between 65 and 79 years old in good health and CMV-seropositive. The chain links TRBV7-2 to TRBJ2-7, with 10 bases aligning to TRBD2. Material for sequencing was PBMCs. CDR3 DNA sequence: TGTGCCAGCAGCTACGTAGCGGGGGGTTACGAGCAGTACTTC. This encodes CASSYVAGGYEQYF.